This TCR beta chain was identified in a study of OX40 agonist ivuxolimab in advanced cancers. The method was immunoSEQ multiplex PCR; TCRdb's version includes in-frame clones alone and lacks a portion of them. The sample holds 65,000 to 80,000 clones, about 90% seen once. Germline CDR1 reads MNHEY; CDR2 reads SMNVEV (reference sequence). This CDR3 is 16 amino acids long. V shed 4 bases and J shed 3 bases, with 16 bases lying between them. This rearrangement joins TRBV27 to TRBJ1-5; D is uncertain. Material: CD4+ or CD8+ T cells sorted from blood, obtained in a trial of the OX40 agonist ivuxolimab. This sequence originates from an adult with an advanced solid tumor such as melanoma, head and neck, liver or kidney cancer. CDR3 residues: CASSSMEGGDNQPQHF. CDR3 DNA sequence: TGTGCCAGCAGTTCAATGGAGGGCGGAGACAATCAGCCCCAGCATTTT.